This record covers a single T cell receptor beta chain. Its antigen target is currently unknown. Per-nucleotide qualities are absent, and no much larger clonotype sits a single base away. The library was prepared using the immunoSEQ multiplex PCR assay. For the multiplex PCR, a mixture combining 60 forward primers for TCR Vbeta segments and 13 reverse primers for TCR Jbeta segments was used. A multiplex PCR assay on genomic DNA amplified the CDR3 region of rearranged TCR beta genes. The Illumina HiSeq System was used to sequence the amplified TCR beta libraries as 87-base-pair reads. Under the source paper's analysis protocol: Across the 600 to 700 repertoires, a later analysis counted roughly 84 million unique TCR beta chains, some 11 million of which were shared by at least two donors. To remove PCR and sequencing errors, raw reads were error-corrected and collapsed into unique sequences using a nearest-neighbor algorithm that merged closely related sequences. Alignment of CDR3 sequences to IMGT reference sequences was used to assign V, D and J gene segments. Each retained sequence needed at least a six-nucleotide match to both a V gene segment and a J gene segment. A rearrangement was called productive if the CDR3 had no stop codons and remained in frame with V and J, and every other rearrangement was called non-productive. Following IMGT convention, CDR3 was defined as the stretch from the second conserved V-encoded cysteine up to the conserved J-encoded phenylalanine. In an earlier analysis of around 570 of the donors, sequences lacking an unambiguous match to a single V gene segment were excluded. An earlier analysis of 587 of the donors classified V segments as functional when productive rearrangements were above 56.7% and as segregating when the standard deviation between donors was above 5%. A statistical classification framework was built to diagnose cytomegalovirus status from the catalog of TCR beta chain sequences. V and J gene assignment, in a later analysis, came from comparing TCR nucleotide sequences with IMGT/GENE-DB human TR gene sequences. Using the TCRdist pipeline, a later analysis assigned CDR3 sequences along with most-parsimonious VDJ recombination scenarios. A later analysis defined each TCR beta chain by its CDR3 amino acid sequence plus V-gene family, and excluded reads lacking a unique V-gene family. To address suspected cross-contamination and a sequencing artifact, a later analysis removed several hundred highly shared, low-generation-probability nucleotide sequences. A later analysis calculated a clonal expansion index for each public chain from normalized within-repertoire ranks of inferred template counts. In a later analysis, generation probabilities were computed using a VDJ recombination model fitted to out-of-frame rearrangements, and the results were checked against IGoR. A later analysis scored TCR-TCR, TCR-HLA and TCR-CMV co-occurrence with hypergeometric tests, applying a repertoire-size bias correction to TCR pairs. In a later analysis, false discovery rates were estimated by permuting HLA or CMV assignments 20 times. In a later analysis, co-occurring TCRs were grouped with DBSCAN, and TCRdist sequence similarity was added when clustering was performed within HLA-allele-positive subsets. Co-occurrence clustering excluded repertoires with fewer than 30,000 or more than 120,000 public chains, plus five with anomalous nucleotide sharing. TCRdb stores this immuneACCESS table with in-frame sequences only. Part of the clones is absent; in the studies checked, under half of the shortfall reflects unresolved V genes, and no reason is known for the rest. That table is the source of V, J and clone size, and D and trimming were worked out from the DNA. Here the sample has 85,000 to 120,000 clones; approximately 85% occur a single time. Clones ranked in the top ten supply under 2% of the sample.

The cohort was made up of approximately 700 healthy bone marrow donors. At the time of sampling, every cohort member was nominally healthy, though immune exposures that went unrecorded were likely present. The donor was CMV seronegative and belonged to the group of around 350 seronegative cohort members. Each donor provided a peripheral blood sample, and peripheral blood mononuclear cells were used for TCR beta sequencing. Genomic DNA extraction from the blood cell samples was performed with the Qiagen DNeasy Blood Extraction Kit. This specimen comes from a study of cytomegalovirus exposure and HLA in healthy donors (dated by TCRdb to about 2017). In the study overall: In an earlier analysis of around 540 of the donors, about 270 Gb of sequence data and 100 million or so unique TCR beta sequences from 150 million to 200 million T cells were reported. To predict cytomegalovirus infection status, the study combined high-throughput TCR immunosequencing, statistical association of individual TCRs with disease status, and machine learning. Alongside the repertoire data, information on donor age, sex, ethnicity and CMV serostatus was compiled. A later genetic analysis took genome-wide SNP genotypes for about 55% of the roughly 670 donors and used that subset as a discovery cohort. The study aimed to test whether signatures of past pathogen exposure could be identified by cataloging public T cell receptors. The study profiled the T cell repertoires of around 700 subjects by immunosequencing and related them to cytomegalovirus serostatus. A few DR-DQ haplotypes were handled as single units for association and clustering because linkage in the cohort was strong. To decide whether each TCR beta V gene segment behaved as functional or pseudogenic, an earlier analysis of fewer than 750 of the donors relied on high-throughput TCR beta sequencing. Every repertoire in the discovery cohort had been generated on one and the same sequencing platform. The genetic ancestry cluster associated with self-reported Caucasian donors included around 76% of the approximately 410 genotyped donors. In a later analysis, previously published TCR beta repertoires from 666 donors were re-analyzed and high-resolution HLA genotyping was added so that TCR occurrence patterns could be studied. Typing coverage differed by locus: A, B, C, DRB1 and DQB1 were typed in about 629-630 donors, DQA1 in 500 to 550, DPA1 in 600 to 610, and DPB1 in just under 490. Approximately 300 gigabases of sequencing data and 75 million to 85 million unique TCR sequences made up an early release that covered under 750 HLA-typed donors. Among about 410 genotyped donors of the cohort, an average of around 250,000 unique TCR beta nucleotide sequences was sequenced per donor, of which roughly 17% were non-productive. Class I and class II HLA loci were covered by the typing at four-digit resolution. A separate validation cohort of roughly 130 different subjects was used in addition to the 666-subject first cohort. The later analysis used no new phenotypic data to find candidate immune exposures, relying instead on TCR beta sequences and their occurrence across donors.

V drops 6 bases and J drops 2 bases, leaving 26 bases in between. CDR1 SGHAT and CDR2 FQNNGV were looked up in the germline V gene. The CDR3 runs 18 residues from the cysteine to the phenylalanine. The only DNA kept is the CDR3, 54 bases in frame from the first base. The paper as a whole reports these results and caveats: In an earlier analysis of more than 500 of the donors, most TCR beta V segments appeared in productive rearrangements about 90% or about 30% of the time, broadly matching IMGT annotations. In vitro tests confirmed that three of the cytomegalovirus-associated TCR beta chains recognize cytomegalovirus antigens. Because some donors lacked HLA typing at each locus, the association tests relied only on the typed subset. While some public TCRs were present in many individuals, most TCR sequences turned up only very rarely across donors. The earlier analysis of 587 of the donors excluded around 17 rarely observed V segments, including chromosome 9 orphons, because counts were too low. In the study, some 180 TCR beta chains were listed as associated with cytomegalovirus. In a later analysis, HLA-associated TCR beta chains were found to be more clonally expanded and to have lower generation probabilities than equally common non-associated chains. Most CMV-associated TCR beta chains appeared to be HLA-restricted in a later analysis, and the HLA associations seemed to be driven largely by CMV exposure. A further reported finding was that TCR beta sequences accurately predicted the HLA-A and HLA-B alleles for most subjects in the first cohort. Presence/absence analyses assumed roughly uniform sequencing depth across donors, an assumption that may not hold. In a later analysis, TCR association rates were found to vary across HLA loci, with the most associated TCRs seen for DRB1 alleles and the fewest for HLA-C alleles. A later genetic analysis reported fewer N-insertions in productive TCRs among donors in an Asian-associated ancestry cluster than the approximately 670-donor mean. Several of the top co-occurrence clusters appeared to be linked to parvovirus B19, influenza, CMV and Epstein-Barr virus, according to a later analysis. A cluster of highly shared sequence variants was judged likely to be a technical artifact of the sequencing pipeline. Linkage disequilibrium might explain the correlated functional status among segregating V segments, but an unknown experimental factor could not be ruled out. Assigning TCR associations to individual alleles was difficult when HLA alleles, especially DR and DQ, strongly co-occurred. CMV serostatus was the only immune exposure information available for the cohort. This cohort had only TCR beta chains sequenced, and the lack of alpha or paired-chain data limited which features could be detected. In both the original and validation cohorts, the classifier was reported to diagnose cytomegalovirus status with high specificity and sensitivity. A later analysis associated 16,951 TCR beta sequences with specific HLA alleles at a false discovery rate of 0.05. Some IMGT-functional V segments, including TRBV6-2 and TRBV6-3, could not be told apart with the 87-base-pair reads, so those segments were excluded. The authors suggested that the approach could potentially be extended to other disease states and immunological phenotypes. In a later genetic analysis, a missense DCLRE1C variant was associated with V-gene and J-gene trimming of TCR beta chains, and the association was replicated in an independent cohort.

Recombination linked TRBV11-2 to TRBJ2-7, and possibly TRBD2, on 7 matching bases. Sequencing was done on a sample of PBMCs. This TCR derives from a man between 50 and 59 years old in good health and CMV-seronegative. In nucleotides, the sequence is TGTGCCAGCAGTCAAGGGGGGGGGACTTGGAGCGCCACCTACGAGCAGTACTTC. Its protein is CASSQGGGTWSATYEQYF.